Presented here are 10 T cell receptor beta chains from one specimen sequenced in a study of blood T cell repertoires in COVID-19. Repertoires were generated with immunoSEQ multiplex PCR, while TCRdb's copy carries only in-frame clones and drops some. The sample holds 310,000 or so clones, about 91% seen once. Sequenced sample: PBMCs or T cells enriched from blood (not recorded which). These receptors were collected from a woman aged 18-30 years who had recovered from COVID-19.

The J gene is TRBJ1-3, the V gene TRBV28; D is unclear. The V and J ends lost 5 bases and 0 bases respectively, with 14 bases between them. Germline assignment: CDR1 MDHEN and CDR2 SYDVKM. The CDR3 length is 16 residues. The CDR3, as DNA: TGTGCCAGCAGTATTCAAGAAACAGTCTCTGGAAACACCATATATTTT. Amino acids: CASSIQETVSGNTIYF.

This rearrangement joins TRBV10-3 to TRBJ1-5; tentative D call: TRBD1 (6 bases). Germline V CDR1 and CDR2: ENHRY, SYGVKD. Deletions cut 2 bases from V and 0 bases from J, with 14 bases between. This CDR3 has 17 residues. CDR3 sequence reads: CAISEAGTINSNQPQHF. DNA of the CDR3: TGTGCCATCAGTGAGGCAGGGACAATTAATAGCAATCAGCCCCAGCATTTT.

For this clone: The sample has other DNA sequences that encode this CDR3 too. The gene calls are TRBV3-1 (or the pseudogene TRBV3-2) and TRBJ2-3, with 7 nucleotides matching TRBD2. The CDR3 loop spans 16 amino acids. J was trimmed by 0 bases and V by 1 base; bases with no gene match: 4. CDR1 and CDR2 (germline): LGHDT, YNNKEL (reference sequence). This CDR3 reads CASSQGPSGSTDTQYF. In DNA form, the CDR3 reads TGTGCCAGCAGCCAAGGGCCTAGCGGCAGCACAGATACGCAGTATTTT.

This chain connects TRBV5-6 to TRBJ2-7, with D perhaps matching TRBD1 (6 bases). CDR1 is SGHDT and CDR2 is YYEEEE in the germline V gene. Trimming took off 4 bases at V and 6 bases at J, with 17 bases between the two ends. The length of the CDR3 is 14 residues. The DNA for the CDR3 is TGTGCCAGCAGCCCCCAGGGGACCCCCGCCGAGCAGTACTTC. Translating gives CASSPQGTPAEQYF.

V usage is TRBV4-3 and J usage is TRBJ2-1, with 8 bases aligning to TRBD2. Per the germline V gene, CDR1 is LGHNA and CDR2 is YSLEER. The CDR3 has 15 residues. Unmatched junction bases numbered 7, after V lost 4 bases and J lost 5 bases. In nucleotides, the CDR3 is TGCGCCAGCAGCCGCCAACAAGCGGGAGACAATGAGCAGTTCTTC. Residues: CASSRQQAGDNEQFF.

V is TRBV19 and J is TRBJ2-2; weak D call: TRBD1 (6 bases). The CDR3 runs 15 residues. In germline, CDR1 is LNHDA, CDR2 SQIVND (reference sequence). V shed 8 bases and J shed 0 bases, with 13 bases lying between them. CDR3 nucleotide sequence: TGTGCCAGTCGAGCCGGACAGACGAACACCGGGGAGCTGTTTTTT. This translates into CASRAGQTNTGELFF.

The DNA of the CDR3 is TGTGCCAGCAGACTGGTGACAGGAGGTAATTCACCCCTCCACTTT. Its protein is CASRLVTGGNSPLHF. The rearrangement links TRBV6-5 to TRBJ1-6; D perhaps matches TRBD1 (6 bases). This CDR3 has 15 residues. Germline values: CDR1 MNHEY, CDR2 SVGAGI. Trimming took off 6 bases at V and 6 bases at J, with 15 bases between the two ends.

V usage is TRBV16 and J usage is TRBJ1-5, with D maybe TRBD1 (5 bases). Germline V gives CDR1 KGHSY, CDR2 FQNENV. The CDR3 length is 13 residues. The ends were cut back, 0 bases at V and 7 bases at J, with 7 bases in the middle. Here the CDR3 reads CASSQSGGQPQHF. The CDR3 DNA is TGTGCCAGCAGCCAATCCGGGGGGCAGCCCCAGCATTTT.

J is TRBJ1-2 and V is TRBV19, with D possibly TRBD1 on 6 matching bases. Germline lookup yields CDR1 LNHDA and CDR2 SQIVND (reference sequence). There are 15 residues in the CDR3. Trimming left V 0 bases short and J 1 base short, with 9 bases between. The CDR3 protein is CASSIDLRGNYGYTF. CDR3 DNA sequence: TGTGCCAGTAGTATAGATCTCAGGGGTAACTATGGCTACACCTTC.

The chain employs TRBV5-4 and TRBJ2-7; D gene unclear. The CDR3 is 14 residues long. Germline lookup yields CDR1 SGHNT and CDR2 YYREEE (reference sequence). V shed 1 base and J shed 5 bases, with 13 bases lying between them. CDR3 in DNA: TGTGCCAGCAGCTTGATCGCGGCTCAAGACGAGCAGTACTTC. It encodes CASSLIAAQDEQYF. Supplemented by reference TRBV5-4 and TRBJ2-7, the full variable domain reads ETGVTQSPTHLIKTRGQQVTLRCSSQSGHNTVSWYQQALGQGPQFIFQYYREEENGRGNFPPRFSGLQFPNYSSELNVNALELDDSALYLCASSLIAAQDEQYFGPGTRLTVT.